This TCR beta chain was found in a study of blood T cell repertoires in COVID-19. CDR1 and CDR2 (germline): SNHLY, FYNNEI. The CDR3 totals 15 residues. The J segment lost 2 bases and the V segment lost 4 bases, leaving 5 bases of the junction unmatched. Data came from immunoSEQ multiplex PCR; TCRdb stores just in-frame clones and leaves some out. Seen here are about 220,000 clones, about four fifths observed once, and the top ten hold around 3.4%. This clone was detected only a few times. The receptor was isolated from a woman aged 55-75 years who had recovered from COVID-19. The chain links TRBV2 to TRBJ1-2, with 9 bases that match TRBD1. Sequencing used PBMCs or T cells enriched from blood (not recorded which). Here the CDR3 reads CASSVDRGKNYGYTF. The CDR3 nucleotides are TGTGCCAGCAGTGTGGACAGGGGCAAGAACTATGGCTACACCTTC.